This TCR beta chain was sequenced during a study of regulatory T cells in long-lasting Graves disease (dated by TCRdb to about 2021). Concerning the study at large: Patients with newly diagnosed Graves' disease had been on antithyroid drugs for under 3 months. This study used TCR sequencing and RNA sequencing of peripheral blood to compare persistent Graves' disease patients against newly diagnosed Graves' disease patients. The study took place in China and was registered as a clinical trial. A total of 33 samples underwent TCR sequencing: approximately 13 from persistent and roughly 20 from newly diagnosed Graves' disease patients. General conclusions and limits of the study: Persistent disease showed preferential use of TRBV28, TRBJ1-2 and TRBJ2-5, whereas newly diagnosed disease favored TRBV20-1 and TRBJ2-1. Lower TCR Shannon entropy and fewer highly expanded clones were observed in persistent Graves' disease patients than in newly diagnosed patients, which suggested clonal expansion. Only the TCR beta chain was sequenced and analyzed. Patients with persistent disease shared more public clonotypes (approximately 2,500) than newly diagnosed patients did (966). The small sample size was acknowledged by the authors as a limitation that may reduce accuracy. Peripheral blood alone was examined, since thyroid tissue, which constituted the primary lesion, could not be accessed.

This clonotype was counted a few times. There is no known antigen for this receptor. A much larger clone sits a single nucleotide away, making a read error possible. This specimen's time point label, interpreted: newly diagnosed GD, antithyroid drugs for less than 3 months. For both TCR sequencing and RNA sequencing, RNA was extracted from PBMCs using TRIzol. Graves' disease was diagnosed according to American Thyroid Association guidelines. Patients were recruited from an endocrinology department in Xi'an, China. From each patient, around 9.3 milliliters of peripheral blood was collected into an EDTA anticoagulant tube. Ficoll Paque Plus density gradient separation was used to isolate PBMCs, and no further T cell sorting was performed. An Agilent 2100 Bioanalyzer and agarose gel were used to check RNA quality, while a NanoDrop 2000 measured RNA concentration. To prepare the library, multiplex PCR was applied. This sample was sequenced with an Illumina HiSeq 4000. To build TCR beta libraries, CDR3 regions were amplified by Arm-PCR using iRepertoire HTBI primers. Gel purification was performed on PCR products prior to sequencing. Regarding the original processing steps: Gene usage analysis of CDR3 amino acid clonotypes used the roughly 62 TRBV and about 13 TRBJ segments found across samples. COPE and FqMerger were used to merge the filtered high-quality paired reads into contigs. Contigs were aligned with BLAST to IMGT TRBV, TRBD and TRBJ reference genes, and CDR3 was defined per IMGT. Any clonotype with a frequency above 0.1% was classified as a highly expanded clone. Repertoire diversity was measured by Shannon entropy, and V-J evenness by the Gini coefficient. Clonotypes shared by more than one individual were considered public. TCRdb redid the processing of the public reads, applying fastp at Q25 and MiXCR, and retained in-frame beta chains. Merged by CDR3 protein, the rows form single entries marked with the most common genes and DNA. TCRdb, not the original authors, processed these V and J calls. For this sample the table gives approximately 230,000 distinct CDR3 sequences, of which about 18% were detected only once. The top ten constitute around 20% of the sample.

There are 16 amino acids in the CDR3, from cysteine to phenylalanine inclusive. Of all the DNA, just the CDR3 is kept, 48 bases in frame from base 1. The germline V gene gives CDR1 as MDHEN and CDR2 as SYDVKM. V loses 5 bases, J loses 2 bases, and the germline ends lie 16 bases apart. The rearrangement combines TRBV28 with TRBJ1-3; too little of a D gene remains to name it. This TCR was recovered from a female donor with Graves disease. This specimen consisted of peripheral blood mononuclear cells (PBMCs), obtained at new diagnosis, from a patient treated with antithyroid drugs. The CDR3 loop reads CASSPELLPTGNTIYF. The DNA sequence follows: TGTGCCAGCAGTCCGGAGCTTTTGCCAACTGGAAACACCATATATTTT.